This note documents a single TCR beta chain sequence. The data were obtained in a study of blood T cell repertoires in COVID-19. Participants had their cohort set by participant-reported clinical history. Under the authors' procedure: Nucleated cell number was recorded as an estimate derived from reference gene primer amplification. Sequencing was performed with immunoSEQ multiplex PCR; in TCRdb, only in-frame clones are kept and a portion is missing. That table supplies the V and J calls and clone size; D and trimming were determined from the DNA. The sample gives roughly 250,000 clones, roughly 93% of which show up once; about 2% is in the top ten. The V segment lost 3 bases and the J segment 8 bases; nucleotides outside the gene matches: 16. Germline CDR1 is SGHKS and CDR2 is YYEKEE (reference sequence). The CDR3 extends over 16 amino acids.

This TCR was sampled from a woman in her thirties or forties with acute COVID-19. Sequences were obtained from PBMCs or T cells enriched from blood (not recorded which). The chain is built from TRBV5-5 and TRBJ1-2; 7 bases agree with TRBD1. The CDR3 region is CASSSRGQGIGGGYTF. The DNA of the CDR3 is TGTGCCAGCAGCTCAAGGGGGCAGGGAATCGGTGGAGGCTACACCTTC.